This record covers a single T cell receptor (beta chain). This clone came up once. The clone's antigen remains unknown. No base quality values were provided; no much bigger clone lies one nucleotide off. Other DNA sequences from this sample encode an identical CDR3 as well. Measured from the cysteine to the phenylalanine, the CDR3 is 14 residues long. Only the CDR3 part of the read is kept: 42 bases, read in frame from the first base. Trimming removed 1 base from V and 3 bases from J, leaving 10 bases between the germline ends. Based on the germline V gene, the CDR1 and CDR2 sequences are SGHAT and FQNNGV. Using the deep immunoSEQ assay, multiplex PCR amplified TCR CDR3 regions from genomic DNA. For each cell subset, the extracted genomic DNA was distributed evenly across all wells of several immunoSEQ 96-well plates, and each plate served as one replicate. Each replicate PCR for sorted subsets received approximately 200 ng genomic DNA, equal to about 30,000 T cell genomes. Purified libraries were measured with a Qubit 3.0 fluorometer, size-checked on a Bioanalyzer 2100, and measured again with the KAPA Library Quantification kit. A separate single-read 150-cycle Illumina NextSeq 550 flow cell was used to sequence each immunoSEQ 96-well plate. As for how the authors treated the data: The immunoSEQ output contained only junctional sequences without quality scores, so filtering could not match that applied to full-length reads. To assign V/J genes and CDR3, sequences were annotated using PyIR, a Python wrapper for IgBLAST v1.9, with IMGT germline references. Reads were removed for weak V/J assignments (E-value above 1e-6), missing CDR3, stop codons, out-of-frame junctions, or ambiguous translated residues. A V3J clonotype was defined by an identical inferred V gene, J gene, and CDR3 amino acid sequence. To compute the percentage overlap between repertoires, the number of shared unique clonotypes was divided by the size of the smaller repertoire. Three approaches were used to assess repertoire richness: RTK rarefaction, the Chao1 estimator, and Recon v2.1 estimates of unobserved clonotypes. For all TCRbeta clonotypes obtained by the gDNA method from a few donors, generation probabilities were computed with OLGA. In its TCRdb copy, this immuneACCESS table keeps in-frame sequences only and misses some clones. Where compared with another copy, unresolved V genes explain less than half of these, and the others have no known cause. V, J and clone size are taken as reported in that table, and D and trimming were inferred from the DNA itself. For this sample the table gives roughly 1,800,000 clones, of which roughly 94% were detected only once. The top ten clonotypes cover less than 1.5% of the sample.

The data are from a study of shared clonotypes between healthy human individuals (dated by TCRdb to 2018 to 2020). As for the study more broadly: A few men and a couple of women, aged 18 to 49 years, made up the cohort. The study deeply sequenced blood TCR repertoires of about five healthy adults to estimate repertoire size and the extent of clonotype sharing between individuals. Leukapheresis yielded between about 0.9 and 10 billion PBMCs per donor. To increase sequencing depth and limit assay-specific biases, TCR repertoire library preparation and sequencing were carried out by different laboratories using diverse techniques. For each donor, three plates each were used for CD4 naive and CD4 memory, two plates were used for CD8 naive, and one plate was used for CD8 memory.

General study outcomes and caveats: The small number of donors limited the genetic and exposure-history diversity represented. Pairwise subsampling led to the expectation that sequencing depth would affect the degree of clonotype sharing among donors. Incomplete sequencing was indicated by rarefaction of sorted-subset datasets, despite the large sequencing depth. Larger estimated clonotype richness was generally found for naive subsets than for memory subsets. Higher generation probabilities were observed for clonotypes shared by all four sorted-subset donors than for non-shared clonotypes. About 5% of naive CD4, around 3.6% of naive CD8, approximately 2% of memory CD4, and approximately 0.4% of memory CD8 clonotypes were shared across a few donors. Only blood was sampled, and tissue TCR repertoires likely differ from those in blood.

CD8 naive samples consisted of CD45RO-negative cells that were positively selected for CCR7, yielding a CD45RA+CCR7+ population without TemRA cells. The donors were healthy, HIV-negative adults who had no recently reported acute infections or vaccinations. Every donor was a Caucasian adult living in Nashville, Tennessee, USA. After blood collection by leukapheresis, PBMCs were isolated using Ficoll-Histopaque density gradient centrifugation and then cryopreserved in the vapor phase of liquid nitrogen. Purity and quantity of every magnetically sorted T cell population were checked by analytical flow cytometry. From each sorted fraction, genomic DNA was isolated and quantified by UV absorbance on a Nanodrop 2000c.

The origin of this receptor is a young man in good health. The chain links TRBV11-2 with TRBJ2-7; the best D guess is TRBD2, with 6 bases matching. Sequenced: naive CD8+ T cells sorted from blood. The intended sense of this specimen's cell subset or site label: CD45RA+CCR7+. For the CDR3, the sequence is CASSLGTGVYEQYF. The base sequence is TGTGCCAGCAGCTTAGGAACGGGAGTCTACGAGCAGTACTTC.